This TCR beta chain was sequenced in a study of T cells expressing NK-cell markers. Study as a whole: Repertoires of TCR beta were obtained from T cells sorted as CD3+CD56+NKG2C+, CD3+CD56+NKG2C- and CD3+CD56-NKG2C+.

Whole-study findings and limits: Whether expanded NKG2C+ T cell clones were HCMV specific stayed uncertain. Among CD8+ T cells from 5 to 7 donors, dominant NKG2C+ clonotypes accounted for about 1.0-7.0%. In several donors, dominant clonotypes made up about 28.3-65% of CD3+CD56-NKG2C+ cells.

TCRdb re-called the 5' RACE reads and gives one entry per CDR3 protein, without DNA. This table lists 120,000 to 150,000 distinct CDR3 sequences. Points on this clonotype: Its antigen is undetermined.

CDR3 length: 16 amino acids. Germline values: CDR1 ENHRY, CDR2 SYGVKD. The TCR was taken from a man younger than 35 in good health. Sequenced input: blood T cells: a sorted CD56 or NKG2C T cell subset, CD4+ or CD8+ T cells, or bulk PBMC T cells (not recorded which). The gene calls are TRBV10-3 and TRBJ2-5; there is no DNA to check the TCRdb D call of TRBD2. CDR3 in amino acids: CAISEALAAVQETQYF.